This TCR beta chain was recovered during a study of shared T cell receptors in the human thymus. The CDR3 is 14 amino acids. CDR1 SGDLS and CDR2 YYNGEE come from the germline V gene. The trim removed 4 bases at V and 2 bases at J, leaving 5 bases unmatched. Produced via immunoSEQ multiplex PCR; TCRdb's table is partial and in-frame only. Of about 540,000 clones in the sample, 75% to 80% are singletons; the top ten hold more than 0.01%. The same specimen was also included in a second study, on human thymus T cells. That report notes: Immunologically healthy infants in Finland undergoing congenital heart defect surgery were the donors. Obtained as resections during corrective heart surgery, the thymus tissue was then studied. It looked as if thymic and blood repertoires used V and J genes in a biased way. As related research reported, thymic repertoires overlapped highly among unrelated individuals.

The clonotype originates from a boy in the first two years of life with a congenital heart defect. The rearrangement links TRBV9 to TRBJ2-5, with 7 bases identical to TRBD1. The sample comprised thymocytes. CDR3 bases: TGTGCCAGCAGCCTCTCGGGACAGCAAGAGACCCAGTACTTC. Protein product: CASSLSGQQETQYF.